One and the same sample provided the 8 T cell receptor beta chains below, sequenced in a study of T-cell reconstitution after alpha-beta-depleted transplantation in children. TCRbeta library construction was performed incorporating unique molecular identifiers. TCRdb called the PCR reads again in MiXCR, with one record for every CDR3 protein. The sample lists 750,000 to 950,000 distinct CDR3 sequences, 16% occurring once. Material: PBMCs, mostly from graft donor cells, obtained 360 days after TCRalphabeta/CD19-depleted stem cell transplant. These receptor sequences come from a male patient under 18 who had a stem cell transplant for acute lymphoblastic leukemia, so the T cells may come from the graft donor.

This clonotype was seen a handful of times. The CDR3 bases are TGCGCCAGCAGGGTTAGTAGAGAGCAGTTCTTC. It codes for CASRVSREQFF. The V and J genes are TRBV5-1 and TRBJ2-1; no reliable D call. Germline V gives CDR1 SGHRS, CDR2 YFSETQ. The CDR3 contains 11 residues. The V end lost 5 bases, the J end lost 10 bases, and 10 bases lay between the germline ends.

This clonotype came up many times. This chain connects TRBV7-9 to TRBJ2-1, with 8 bases matching TRBD1. With 1 base clipped from V and 3 bases from J, the junction kept 8 bases outside the gene matches. There are 17 residues in the CDR3. Looked up from germline, CDR1 is SEHNR and CDR2 is FQNEAQ (reference sequence). The CDR3 spells CASSLVLGQALYNEQFF. The CDR3 DNA sequence: TGTGCCAGCAGCTTAGTGCTGGGACAGGCCCTCTACAATGAGCAGTTCTTC.

The chain joins TRBV7-3 to TRBJ2-1; tentative D call: TRBD2 (6 bases). Germline V gene lookup returns CDR1 SGHTA and CDR2 FQGTGA. V was clipped by 10 bases and J by 1 base, with 11 bases between them. CDR3 length equals 13 residues. CDR3 amino acids: CATSRGSYNEQFF. The CDR3 DNA reads as TGTGCCACCTCTCGGGGGTCCTACAATGAGCAGTTCTTC.

The J gene is TRBJ1-4, the V gene TRBV20-1, with TRBD1 identical over 8 bases. V shed 3 bases, J shed 1 base, and the junction held 4 bases outside the gene matches. This CDR3 region has 15 residues. The germline CDR1 and CDR2 sequences are DFQATT and SNEGSKA (reference sequence). The CDR3 DNA sequence: TGCAGTGCTAGGGCAGGGGGCCGAACTAATGAAAAACTGTTTTTT. Translation: CSARAGGRTNEKLFF.

This clonotype appeared a few times. The V call is TRBV12-5, the J call TRBJ2-5; no reliable D call. CDR1 and CDR2 (germline): LGHNT, FRNRAP. The CDR3 length is 14 residues. The V end lost 4 bases, the J end lost 1 base, and 10 bases lay between the germline ends. In DNA form, the CDR3 reads TGTGCTAGTGGTTCCCGACCCCTCCAAGAGACCCAGTACTTC. The encoded protein is CASGSRPLQETQYF.

This clonotype was seen only a few times. This chain joins TRBV5-1 and TRBJ2-1; D uncertain. The CDR3 has 15 amino acids. Trimming left V 2 bases short and J 1 base short, with 10 bases between. Germline V gene data show CDR1 as SGHRS and CDR2 as YFSETQ. DNA for the CDR3: TGCGCCAGCAGCTTAAACTTTCGGTCCTACAATGAGCAGTTCTTC. Translation: CASSLNFRSYNEQFF. The full variable domain, its missing parts supplied by reference TRBV5-1 and TRBJ2-1, is KAGVTQTPRYLIKTRGQQVTLSCSPISGHRSVSWYQQTPGQGLQFLFEYFSETQRNKGNFPGRFSGRQFSNSRSEMNVSTLELGDSALYLCASSLNFRSYNEQFFGPGTRLTVL.

Ten or more counts support this clonotype. The rearrangement uses TRBV6-1 and TRBJ2-7, with 10 bases fitting TRBD1. V lost 4 bases and J lost 0; bases outside the gene matches: 6. The germline V gene has CDR1 MNHNS and CDR2 SASEGT. The CDR3 is made up of 16 amino acids. CDR3 region: CASSVYRDRGSYEQYF. In DNA form, the CDR3 reads TGTGCCAGCAGTGTATACCGGGACAGGGGCTCCTACGAGCAGTACTTC.

The V call is TRBV12-3 or TRBV12-4, the J call TRBJ2-1; 8 bases agree with TRBD1. V lost 3 bases to trimming and J lost 6 bases; unmatched junction nucleotides: 13. The CDR3 sequence is 17 residues long. The chain's CDR3 is CASSLLQGAGRGNEQFF. The CDR3 nucleotides are TGTGCCAGCAGTTTGCTGCAGGGGGCGGGGCGGGGCAATGAGCAGTTCTTC.